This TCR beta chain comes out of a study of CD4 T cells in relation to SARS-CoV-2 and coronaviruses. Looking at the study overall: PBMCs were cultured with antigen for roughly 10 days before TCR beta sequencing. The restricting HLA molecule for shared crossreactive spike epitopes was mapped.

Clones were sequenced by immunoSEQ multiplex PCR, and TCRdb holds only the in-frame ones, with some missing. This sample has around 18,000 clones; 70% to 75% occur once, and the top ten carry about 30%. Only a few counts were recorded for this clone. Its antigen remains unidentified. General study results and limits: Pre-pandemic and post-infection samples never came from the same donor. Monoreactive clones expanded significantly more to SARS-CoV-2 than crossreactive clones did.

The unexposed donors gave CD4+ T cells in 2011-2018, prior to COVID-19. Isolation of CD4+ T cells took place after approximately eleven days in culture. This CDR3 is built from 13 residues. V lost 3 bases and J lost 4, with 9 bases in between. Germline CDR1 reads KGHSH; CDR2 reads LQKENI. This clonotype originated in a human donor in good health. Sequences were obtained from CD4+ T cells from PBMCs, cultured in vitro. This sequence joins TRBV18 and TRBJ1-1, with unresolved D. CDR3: CASSPAGVTEAFF. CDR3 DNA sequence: TGTGCCAGCTCACCCGCCGGGGTCACTGAAGCTTTCTTT.